This is a list of T cell receptor beta chains from one sample in a study of blood T cells in healthy people across ages. One entry per CDR3 protein, called by TCRdb with MiXCR from the 5' RACE reads. The sample lists under 2,000,000 distinct CDR3 sequences; roughly 50% were seen once. The sequenced material came from blood. All receptors come from a woman in her thirties or forties in good health. Each CDR3 is given with its conserved first and last residue. The D gene is left open where the match is weak. A clone size is listed for some rows: how often the clone was seen (once, few, many), or a class if it is expanded.

clone size	V gene	J gene	D gene	CDR3 protein	CDR3 DNA
NA	TRBV14	TRBJ2-5	NA	CASSQRLWRSRETQYF	TGTGCCAGCAGCCAACGATTGTGGAGGTCTCGAGAGACCCAGTACTTC
NA	TRBV6-4	TRBJ2-3	TRBD2	CASSDPRDAGGYTDTQYF	TGTGCCAGTTCGGACCCCCGGGATGCGGGGGGGTACACAGATACGCAGTATTTT
NA	TRBV6-2/TRBV6-3	TRBJ2-5	TRBD2	CASSRPGLAGRQETQYF	TGTGCCAGCAGTCGTCCGGGACTAGCGGGGCGACAAGAGACCCAGTACTTC
NA	TRBV7-2	TRBJ2-1	TRBD2	CASSSPRPGTSGGAYNEQFF	TGTGCCAGCAGCTCCCCAAGACCCGGGACTAGCGGGGGGGCCTACAATGAGCAGTTCTTC
NA	TRBV7-2	TRBJ2-5	TRBD1	CASSLVDRAVQETQYF	TGTGCCAGCAGCTTAGTAGACAGGGCTGTACAAGAGACCCAGTACTTC
NA	TRBV11-2	TRBJ1-1	TRBD1	CASSSQGDRGNTEAFF	TGTGCCAGCAGCTCTCAAGGGGACAGGGGAAACACTGAAGCTTTCTTT
once	TRBV12-3/TRBV12-4	TRBJ2-5	TRBD2	CASQLAGGVNEQYF	TGTGCCAGCCAACTAGCGGGGGGGGTGAATGAGCAGTACTTC
NA	TRBV28	TRBJ2-7	TRBD2	CASSTRASGGLYEQYF	TGTGCCAGCAGTACCCGGGCTAGCGGGGGCCTCTACGAGCAGTACTTC
NA	TRBV12-3/TRBV12-4	TRBJ2-7	TRBD2	CASFWGGFGRYEQYF	TGTGCCAGCTTTTGGGGGGGGTTCGGACGGTACGAGCAGTACTTC
NA	TRBV29-1	TRBJ2-7	NA	CSVGDRDNEQYF	TGCAGCGTTGGAGACAGAGACAATGAGCAGTACTTC
many	TRBV12-3/TRBV12-4	TRBJ2-5	TRBD2	CASSLVLAGIQETQYF	TGTGCCAGCAGTTTAGTACTAGCGGGGATTCAAGAGACCCAGTACTTC
NA	TRBV2	TRBJ2-2	NA	CASSPRGGMNTGELFF	TGTGCCAGCAGCCCGAGGGGGGGCATGAACACCGGGGAGCTGTTTTTT
NA	TRBV28	TRBJ2-6	TRBD2	CAAHGGAYGANVLTF	TGTGCCGCCCACGGGGGGGCGTATGGGGCCAACGTCCTGACTTTC
few	TRBV4-3	TRBJ1-6	NA	CASSQAESSPLHF	TGCGCCAGCAGCCAAGCAGAGAGTTCACCCCTCCACTTT
NA	TRBV7-9	TRBJ2-7	NA	CASSPQGPGARSYEQYF	TGTGCCAGCAGCCCCCAGGGGCCCGGGGCCCGCTCCTACGAGCAGTACTTC
NA	TRBV20-1	TRBJ2-3	TRBD2	CSARGGALLTDTQYF	TGCAGTGCTAGGGGAGGGGCGCTGTTGACAGATACGCAGTATTTT
few	TRBV5-1	TRBJ2-1	NA	CATMKVSGAGNEQFF	TGCGCCACCATGAAAGTCTCAGGGGCTGGAAATGAGCAGTTCTTC
NA	TRBV15	TRBJ1-4	NA	CATSRDGGLGEKLFF	TGTGCCACCAGCAGAGACGGGGGGCTCGGTGAAAAACTGTTTTTT
NA	TRBV7-9	TRBJ1-5	TRBD1	CASSLVVLTGRNQPQHF	TGTGCCAGCAGCTTAGTTGTATTGACAGGGCGAAATCAGCCCCAGCATTTT
NA	TRBV5-1	TRBJ2-5	TRBD2	CATRTGLAGETQYF	TGCGCCACCCGAACTGGACTAGCCGGAGAGACCCAGTACTTC